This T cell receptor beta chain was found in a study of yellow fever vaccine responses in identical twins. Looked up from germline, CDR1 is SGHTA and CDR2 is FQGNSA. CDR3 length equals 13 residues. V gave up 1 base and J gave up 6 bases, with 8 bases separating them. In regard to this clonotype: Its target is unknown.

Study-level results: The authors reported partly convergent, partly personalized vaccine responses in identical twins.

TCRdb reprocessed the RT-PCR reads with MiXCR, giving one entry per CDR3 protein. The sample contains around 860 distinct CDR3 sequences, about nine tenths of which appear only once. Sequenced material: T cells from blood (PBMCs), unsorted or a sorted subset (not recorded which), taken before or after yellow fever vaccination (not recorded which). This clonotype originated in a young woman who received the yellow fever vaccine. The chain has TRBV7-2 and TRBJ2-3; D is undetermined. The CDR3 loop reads CASSLVSADTQYF. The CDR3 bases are TGTGCCAGCAGCTTAGTAAGTGCGGATACGCAGTATTTT.